This T cell receptor beta chain was identified in a study of radiation and T cells in renal cell carcinoma. Study information: Nephrectomy followed 15 Gy stereotactic body radiation by 4 weeks.

Clones were read by immunoSEQ multiplex PCR, and TCRdb kept only the in-frame ones, dropping some. The table has approximately 100,000 clones, 75% to 90% seen once; the top ten hold approximately 8%. This CDR3 is built from 13 residues. The V end was cut by 3 bases, the J end by 0 bases, with 3 bases between. The germline V gene encodes CDR1 SGDLS and CDR2 YYNGEE. The time point here: baseline pretreatment blood. Stated treatment: 15 Gy SBRT to primary tumor, nephrectomy 4 weeks later. This material consisted of blood, taken from a patient whose treatment included radiotherapy and nephrectomy. The source is a man in his fifties or sixties with renal cell carcinoma. The chain couples TRBV9 to TRBJ1-4; D call uncertain. The CDR3 sequence: CASSGTTNEKLFF. The CDR3, as DNA: TGTGCCAGCAGCGGGACAACTAATGAAAAACTGTTTTTT.